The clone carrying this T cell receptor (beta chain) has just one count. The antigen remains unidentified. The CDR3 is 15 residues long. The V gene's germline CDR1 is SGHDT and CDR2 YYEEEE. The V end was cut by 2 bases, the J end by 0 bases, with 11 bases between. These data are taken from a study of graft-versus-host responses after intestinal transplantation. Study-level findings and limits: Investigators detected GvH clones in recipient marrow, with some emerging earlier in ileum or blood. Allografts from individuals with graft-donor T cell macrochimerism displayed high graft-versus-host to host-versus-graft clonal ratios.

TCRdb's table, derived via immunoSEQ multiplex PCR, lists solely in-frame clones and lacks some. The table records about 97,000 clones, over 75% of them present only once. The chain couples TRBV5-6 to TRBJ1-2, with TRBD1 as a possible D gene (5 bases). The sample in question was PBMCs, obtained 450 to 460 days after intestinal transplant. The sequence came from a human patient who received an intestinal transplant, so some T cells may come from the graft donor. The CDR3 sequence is CASSFVMTANYGYTF. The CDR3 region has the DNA TGTGCCAGCAGCTTTGTTATGACAGCTAACTATGGCTACACCTTC.